The 18 T cell receptor beta chains below were found in one sample sequenced in a study of cytomegalovirus exposure and HLA in healthy donors. The PCR made use of 60 Vbeta and 13 Jbeta primers. Profiled with immunoSEQ multiplex PCR; TCRdb holds only in-frame clones, not every one. There are roughly 150,000 clones in the sample; over 70% occur only once, and roughly 7% lies in the top ten. Sample: PBMCs. The receptors here all came from a woman between 35 and 50 years old in good health and CMV-seropositive.

A few counts support this clone. This sequence joins TRBV4-3 and TRBJ2-5; D unresolved. Trimming shortened V by 0 bases and J by 4 bases, and 6 bases separated the two germline ends. The CDR3 runs 13 residues. Germline assignment: CDR1 LGHNA and CDR2 YSLEER. The CDR3 protein is CASSQEFGETQYF. DNA for the CDR3: TGCGCCAGCAGCCAAGAATTCGGAGAGACCCAGTACTTC.

This chain uses TRBV28 with TRBJ1-5, with D perhaps TRBD1 (5 bases). The ends were cut back, 6 bases at V and 11 bases at J, with 11 bases in the middle. The germline CDR1 and CDR2 sequences are MDHEN and SYDVKM. CDR3 size: 11 residues. The CDR3 DNA reads TGTGCCAGCAGCCTCGCCAGGGCCCAGCATTTT. It is translated as CASSLARAQHF.

The rearrangement joins TRBV18 to TRBJ2-7, with D perhaps TRBD1 (6 bases). The CDR3 runs to 14 residues. Germline CDR1 KGHSH, CDR2 LQKENI. The V gene lost 5 bases and the J gene lost 5 bases, with 16 bases spanning the gap. The CDR3 DNA follows: TGTGCCAGCTCAGTATGGACAGAGCCAAACGAGCAGTACTTC. Amino acid sequence: CASSVWTEPNEQYF.

V usage is TRBV27 and J usage is TRBJ1-6; 7 bases line up with TRBD1. The CDR3 spans 14 residues. The V gene's germline CDR1 is MNHEY and CDR2 SMNVEV (reference sequence). Germline trimming cut 6 bases from V and 7 bases from J; bases unmatched to any gene: 6. The CDR3 here is CASRVGGENSPLHF. Written as DNA, the CDR3 is TGTGCCAGCAGAGTAGGGGGCGAGAATTCACCCCTCCACTTT.

The V gene is TRBV14, the J gene TRBJ1-1; D might be TRBD1 (6 bases). This CDR3 comprises 14 residues. The germline V gene encodes CDR1 SGHDN and CDR2 FVKESK. V shed 4 bases and J shed 0 bases, with 9 bases lying between them. The CDR3 sequence is CASSLQGLNTEAFF. The CDR3 bases are TGTGCCAGCAGCCTCCAGGGGCTGAACACTGAAGCTTTCTTT. The full variable domain, in which reference TRBV14 and TRBJ1-1 provide the parts outside the CDR3, is EAGVTQFPSHSVIEKGQTVTLRCDPISGHDNLYWYRRVMGKEIKFLLHFVKESKQDESGMPNNRFLAERTGGTYSTLKVQPAELEDSGVYFCASSLQGLNTEAFFGQGTRLTVV.

The chain couples TRBV5-1 to TRBJ1-1; 8 bases align to TRBD1. CDR1 is SGHRS, CDR2 YFSETQ, per germline. CDR3 length: 15 amino acids. Trimming at V came to 4 bases and at J to 10 bases, leaving 15 bases not matched to a gene. CDR3 in DNA: TGCGCCAGCAGCCCCGTGGACAGGGTCTATTTTGGAGCTTTCTTT. Its protein product is CASSPVDRVYFGAFF.

This clone was found a few times. The chain recombines TRBV6-5 with TRBJ1-5, with 7 positions matching TRBD1. Looked up from germline, CDR1 is MNHEY and CDR2 is SVGAGI. The CDR3 runs 15 residues. After removal of 2 bases from V and 4 bases from J, the junction contained 5 bases not matched to a gene. The chain's CDR3 is CASSYRQGMNQPQHF. The DNA for the CDR3 is TGTGCCAGCAGTTACCGACAGGGTATGAATCAGCCCCAGCATTTT.

This clone was seen a handful of times. The J gene is TRBJ1-2, the V gene TRBV10-3; D is ambiguous. CDR3 size: 13 residues. From germline, CDR1 is ENHRY and CDR2 SYGVKD. V lost 10 bases and J 6 bases, leaving 18 bases between the germline ends. The CDR3 here is CATQAPRSDGYTF. Written as DNA, the CDR3 is TGTGCCACCCAGGCCCCTCGGTCGGATGGCTACACCTTC.

This clone was counted only a few times. This chain links TRBV30 with TRBJ2-7, with 10 bases that match TRBD1. V lost 5 bases, J lost 5 bases, and 6 bases stayed unmatched. The germline gives CDR1 GTSNPN, CDR2 SVGIG (reference sequence). CDR3 size: 13 residues. The CDR3 DNA reads as TGTGCCTGGGGCCGACAGGGGGCGAACGAGCAGTACTTC. Amino acid sequence: CAWGRQGANEQYF.

The J gene is TRBJ2-6, the V gene TRBV6-5; D not resolved. Germline lookup yields CDR1 MNHEY and CDR2 SVGAGI. V was cut by 0 bases and J by 0 bases, with 3 bases left in between. The CDR3 has 15 residues. The CDR3 bases are TGTGCCAGCAGTTACTCTCGCTCTGGGGCCAACGTCCTGACTTTC. Translation gives CASSYSRSGANVLTF.

V usage is TRBV6-1 and J usage is TRBJ2-5; D possibly corresponds to TRBD2 (6 bases). Germline CDR1 is MNHNS and CDR2 is SASEGT. Trimming left V 1 base short and J 3 bases short, with 18 bases between. The length of the CDR3 is 17 residues. Here the CDR3 DNA reads TGTGCCAGCAGTGAAGACTGGCGGGAAGGGGCGGAAGAGACCCAGTACTTC. As protein: CASSEDWREGAEETQYF.

V usage is TRBV27 and J usage is TRBJ1-1; a possible D gene is TRBD1 (5 bases). V lost 5 bases and J lost 7, with 14 bases in between. Looked up from germline, CDR1 is MNHEY and CDR2 is SMNVEV (reference sequence). The CDR3 consists of 13 residues. CDR3 amino acids: CASSLPGVGEAFF. The CDR3 DNA follows: TGTGCCAGCAGTCTGCCGGGGGTTGGTGAAGCTTTCTTT.

J is TRBJ2-1 and V is TRBV7-9; 13 bases match TRBD2. Germline CDR1 and CDR2: SEHNR and FQNEAQ (reference sequence). V shed 3 bases, J shed 7 bases, and the junction held 3 bases outside the gene matches. CDR3 length equals 15 residues. The CDR3 nucleotides are TGTGCCAGCAGCTTTGGACTAGCGGGGGTGAATGAGCAGTTCTTC. It is translated as CASSFGLAGVNEQFF.

For this clone: At one end, the junction sequence differs from germline, possibly due to a read error. The genes are TRBV2 and TRBJ2-2; 11 nucleotides match TRBD1. Germline-derived CDR1 and CDR2 are SNHLY and FYNNEI. The CDR3 extends over 15 amino acids. Here the CDR3 reads CASREGQGAGGELFF. CDR3 sequence (DNA): TGTGCCAGCAGGGAAGGACAGGGGGCGGGCGGGGAGCTGTTTTTT.

This clone appeared a few times. CDR3 amino acids: CAWSRLAGASDLTDTQYF. In DNA form, the CDR3 reads TGTGCCTGGAGTAGGCTAGCGGGGGCCTCAGACCTCACAGATACGCAGTATTTT. The chain joins TRBV30 to TRBJ2-3, with 10 bases aligning to TRBD2. This CDR3 spans 18 amino acids. Losses at the gene ends were 2 bases for V and 2 bases for J; bases not matched to a gene: 13. The germline V gene has CDR1 GTSNPN and CDR2 SVGIG (reference sequence).

V usage is TRBV5-8 and J usage is TRBJ1-2; 8 bases align to TRBD1. The V gene end was trimmed by 2 bases and the J gene end by 4 bases; junction bases not matched to a gene: 4. Germline V CDR1 and CDR2: SGHTS, YDEGEE. The CDR3 runs 14 residues. The CDR3 region has the DNA TGTGCCAGCAGCTTAAAAGGACAGGGCTATGGCTACACCTTC. Translating it yields CASSLKGQGYGYTF.

The CDR3 bases are TGTGCCTGGAGTAGTGAGACAGGGGTCAACGAGCAGTACTTC. Translation: CAWSSETGVNEQYF. The rearrangement uses TRBV30 and TRBJ2-7; the match to TRBD1 covers 8 bases. Germline values: CDR1 GTSNPN, CDR2 SVGIG (reference sequence). The CDR3 runs to 14 residues. Trimming removed 2 bases from V and 5 bases from J; junction bases left unmatched: 8. Full variable domain (remainder filled in from reference TRBV30 and TRBJ2-7): SQTIHQWPATLVQPVGSPLSLECTVEGTSNPNLYWYRQAAGRGLQLLFYSVGIGQISSEVPQNLSASRPQDRQFILSSKKLLLSDSGFYLCAWSSETGVNEQYFGPGTRLTVT.

The V and J genes are TRBV9 and TRBJ1-2; maybe TRBD1 (5 bases). The ends were cut back, 4 bases at V and 4 bases at J, with 14 bases in the middle. The V gene's germline CDR1 is SGDLS and CDR2 YYNGEE. The CDR3 runs to 14 residues. The DNA of the CDR3 is TGTGCCAGCAGCCCAACCCAGGGCTCCTATGGCTACACCTTC. This gives the protein CASSPTQGSYGYTF.